The 2 T cell receptor beta chains below come from one sample, sequenced in a study of blood T cell repertoires in COVID-19. The method was immunoSEQ multiplex PCR; TCRdb's version includes in-frame clones alone and lacks a portion of them. The data show a few hundred thousand clones, with over 80% seen just once and around 4.5% held by the top ten. Material for sequencing was peripheral blood. These receptors came from a woman aged 45 to 65 with active or convalescent COVID-19.

The gene calls are TRBV7-8 and TRBJ2-7, with D possibly matching TRBD2 (5 bases). Germline values: CDR1 SGHVS, CDR2 FQNEAQ. The CDR3 runs 13 residues. V was clipped by 1 base and J by 6 bases, with 10 bases between them. The CDR3 region has the DNA TGTGCCAGCAGCTTAGGCTTCGAGGGCGAGCAGTACTTC. This codes for CASSLGFEGEQYF.

J is TRBJ1-2 and V is TRBV9; D is possibly TRBD1 (6 bases). Germline assignment: CDR1 SGDLS and CDR2 YYNGEE. The CDR3 is 15 amino acids. Trimming pared 1 base from V and 4 bases from J, leaving 14 bases between. CDR3 amino acids: CASSVSGQQLYGYTF. CDR3 DNA: TGTGCCAGCAGCGTAAGTGGACAGCAGCTCTATGGCTACACCTTC.